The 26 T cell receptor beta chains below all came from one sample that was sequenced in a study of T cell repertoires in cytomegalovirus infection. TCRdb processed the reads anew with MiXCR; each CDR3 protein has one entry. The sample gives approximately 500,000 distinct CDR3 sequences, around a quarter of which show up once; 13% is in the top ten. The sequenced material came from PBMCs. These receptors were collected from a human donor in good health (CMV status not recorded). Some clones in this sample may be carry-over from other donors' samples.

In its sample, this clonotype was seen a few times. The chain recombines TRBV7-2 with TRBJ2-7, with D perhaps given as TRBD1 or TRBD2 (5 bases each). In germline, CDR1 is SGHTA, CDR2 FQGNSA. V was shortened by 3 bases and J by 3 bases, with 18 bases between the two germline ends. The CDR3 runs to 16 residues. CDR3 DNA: TGTGCCAGCAGCTTGGGGGACGGGCGGGTAGGCTACGAGCAGTACTTC. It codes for CASSLGDGRVGYEQYF.

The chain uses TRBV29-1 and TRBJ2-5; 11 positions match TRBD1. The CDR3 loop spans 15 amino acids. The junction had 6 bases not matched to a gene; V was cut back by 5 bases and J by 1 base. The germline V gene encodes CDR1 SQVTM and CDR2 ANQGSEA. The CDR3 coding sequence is TGCAGCGTTTTTTCCGGGACAGGGGGCCAAGAGACCCAGTACTTC. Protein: CSVFSGTGGQETQYF.

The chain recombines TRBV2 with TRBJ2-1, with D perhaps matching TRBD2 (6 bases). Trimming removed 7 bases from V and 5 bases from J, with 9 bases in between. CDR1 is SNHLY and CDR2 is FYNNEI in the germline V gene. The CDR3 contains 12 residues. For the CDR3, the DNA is TGTGCCAGCATAGGAGGGGACAATGAGCAGTTCTTC. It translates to CASIGGDNEQFF.

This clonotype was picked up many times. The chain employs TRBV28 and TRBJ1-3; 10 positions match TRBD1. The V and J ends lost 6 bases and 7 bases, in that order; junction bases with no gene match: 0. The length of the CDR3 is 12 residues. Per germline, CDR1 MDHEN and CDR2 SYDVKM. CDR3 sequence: CASRDRGNTIYF. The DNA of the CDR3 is TGTGCCAGCAGGGACAGGGGGAACACCATATATTTT.

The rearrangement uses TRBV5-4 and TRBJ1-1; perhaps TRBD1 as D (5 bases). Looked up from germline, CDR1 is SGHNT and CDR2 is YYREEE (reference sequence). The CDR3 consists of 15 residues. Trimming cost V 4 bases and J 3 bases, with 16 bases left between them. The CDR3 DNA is TGTGCCAGCAGCACCCCCCGGGGGGGGGACACTGAAGCTTTCTTT. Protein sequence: CASSTPRGGDTEAFF.

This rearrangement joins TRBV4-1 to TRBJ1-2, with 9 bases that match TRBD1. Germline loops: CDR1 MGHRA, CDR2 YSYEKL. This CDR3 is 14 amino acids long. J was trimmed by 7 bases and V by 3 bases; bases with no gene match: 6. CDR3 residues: CASSHGQGKGGYTF. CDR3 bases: TGCGCCAGCAGCCACGGACAGGGGAAGGGTGGCTACACCTTC.

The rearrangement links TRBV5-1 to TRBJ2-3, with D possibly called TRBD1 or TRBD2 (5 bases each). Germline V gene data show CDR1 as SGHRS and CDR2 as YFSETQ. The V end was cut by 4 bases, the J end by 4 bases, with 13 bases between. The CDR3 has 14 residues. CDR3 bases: TGCGCCAGCAGCCCCGGGACCGAGGCAGATACGCAGTATTTT. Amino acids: CASSPGTEADTQYF. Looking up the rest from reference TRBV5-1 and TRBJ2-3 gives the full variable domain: KAGVTQTPRYLIKTRGQQVTLSCSPISGHRSVSWYQQTPGQGLQFLFEYFSETQRNKGNFPGRFSGRQFSNSRSEMNVSTLELGDSALYLCASSPGTEADTQYFGPGTRLTVL.

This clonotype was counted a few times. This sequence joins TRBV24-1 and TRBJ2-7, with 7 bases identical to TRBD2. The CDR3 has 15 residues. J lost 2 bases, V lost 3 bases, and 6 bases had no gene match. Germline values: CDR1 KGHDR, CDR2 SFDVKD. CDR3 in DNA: TGTGCCACCAGTGATACGGGCGGGAGTACCTACGAGCAGTACTTC. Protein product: CATSDTGGSTYEQYF.

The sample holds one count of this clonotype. This CDR3 reads CATSAGSGGSYNEQFF. Here the CDR3 DNA reads TGTGCCACCAGTGCGGGTAGCGGGGGTTCCTACAATGAGCAGTTCTTC. The chain joins TRBV24-1 to TRBJ2-1, with 9 bases identical to TRBD2. CDR1 and CDR2 from the germline V gene are KGHDR and SFDVKD. V lost 5 bases and J lost 1; bases outside the gene matches: 5. The CDR3 length is 16 residues.

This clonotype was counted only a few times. The CDR3, as DNA: TGTGCCAGCAGAGAACAGGGGGGGTCACCCCTCCACTTT. It codes for CASREQGGSPLHF. This rearrangement joins TRBV7-2 to TRBJ1-6; 8 bases line up with TRBD1. V gave up 6 bases and J gave up 10 bases; unmatched junction bases: 5. CDR3 size: 13 residues. Germline loops: CDR1 SGHTA, CDR2 FQGNSA.

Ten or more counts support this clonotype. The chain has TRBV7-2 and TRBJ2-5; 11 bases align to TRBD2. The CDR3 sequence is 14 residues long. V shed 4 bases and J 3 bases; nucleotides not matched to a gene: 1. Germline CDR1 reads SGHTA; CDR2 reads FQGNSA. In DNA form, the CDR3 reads TGTGCCAGCAGCTGGGGACTAGCGGAAGAGACCCAGTACTTC. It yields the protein CASSWGLAEETQYF.

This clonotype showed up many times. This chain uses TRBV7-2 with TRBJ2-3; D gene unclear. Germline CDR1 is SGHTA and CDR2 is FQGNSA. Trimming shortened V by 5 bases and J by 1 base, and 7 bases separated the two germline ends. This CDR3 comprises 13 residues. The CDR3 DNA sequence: TGTGCCAGCAGCCGTCCTCGCACAGATACGCAGTATTTT. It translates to CASSRPRTDTQYF.

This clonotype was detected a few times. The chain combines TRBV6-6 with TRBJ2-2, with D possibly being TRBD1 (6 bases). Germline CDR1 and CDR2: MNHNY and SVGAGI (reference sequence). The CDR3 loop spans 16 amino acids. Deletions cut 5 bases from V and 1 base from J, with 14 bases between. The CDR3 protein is CASSRTGTLNTGELFF. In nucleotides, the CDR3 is TGTGCCAGCAGTCGAACCGGGACATTGAACACCGGGGAGCTGTTTTTT.

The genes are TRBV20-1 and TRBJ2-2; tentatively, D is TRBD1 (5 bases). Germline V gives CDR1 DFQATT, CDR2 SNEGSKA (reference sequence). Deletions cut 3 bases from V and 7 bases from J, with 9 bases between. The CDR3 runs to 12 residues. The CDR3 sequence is CSASQGIGELFF. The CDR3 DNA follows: TGCAGTGCTAGTCAGGGAATCGGGGAGCTGTTTTTT.

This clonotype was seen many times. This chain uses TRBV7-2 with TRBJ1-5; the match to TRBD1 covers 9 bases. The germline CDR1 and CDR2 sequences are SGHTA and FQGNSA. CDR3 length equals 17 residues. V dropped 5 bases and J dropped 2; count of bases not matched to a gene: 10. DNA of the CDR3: TGTGCCAGCAGCGTAGGGGGACAGGGACGAGGCAATCAGCCCCAGCATTTT. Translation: CASSVGGQGRGNQPQHF.

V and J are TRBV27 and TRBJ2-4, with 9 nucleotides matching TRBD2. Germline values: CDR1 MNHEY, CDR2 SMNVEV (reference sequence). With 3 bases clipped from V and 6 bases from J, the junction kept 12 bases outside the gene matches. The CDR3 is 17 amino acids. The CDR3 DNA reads TGTGCCAGCAGTTTGGGTCTAGCGGGACGGGGCGGAAACATTCAGTACTTC. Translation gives CASSLGLAGRGGNIQYF.

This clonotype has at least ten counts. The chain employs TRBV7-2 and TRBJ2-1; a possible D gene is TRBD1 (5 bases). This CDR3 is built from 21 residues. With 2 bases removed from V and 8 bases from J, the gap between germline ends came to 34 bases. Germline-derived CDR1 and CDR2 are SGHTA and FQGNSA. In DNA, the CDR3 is TGTGCCAGCAGCTTATCGGGTCTAAACCTCCAGGGATTAGGGATTGGGCATGAGCAGTTCTTC. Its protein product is CASSLSGLNLQGLGIGHEQFF.

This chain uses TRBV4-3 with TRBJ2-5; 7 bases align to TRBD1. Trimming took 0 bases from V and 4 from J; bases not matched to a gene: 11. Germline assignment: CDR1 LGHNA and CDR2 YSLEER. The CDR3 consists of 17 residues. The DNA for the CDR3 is TGCGCCAGCAGCCAAGATGGGCGACAGGGTATTGGAGAGACCCAGTACTTC. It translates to CASSQDGRQGIGETQYF.

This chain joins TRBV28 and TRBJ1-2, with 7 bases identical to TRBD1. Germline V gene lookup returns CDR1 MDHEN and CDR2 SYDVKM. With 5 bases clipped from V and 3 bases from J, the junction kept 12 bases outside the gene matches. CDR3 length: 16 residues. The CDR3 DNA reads TGTGCCAGCAGTCTAGATCAAACAGGGGTAGACTATGGCTACACCTTC. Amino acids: CASSLDQTGVDYGYTF.

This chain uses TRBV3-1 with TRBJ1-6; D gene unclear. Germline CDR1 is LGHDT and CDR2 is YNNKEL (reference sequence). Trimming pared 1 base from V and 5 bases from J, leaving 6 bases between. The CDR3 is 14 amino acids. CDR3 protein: CASSQGLNNSPLHF. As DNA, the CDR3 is TGTGCCAGCAGCCAAGGACTGAATAATTCACCCCTCCACTTT.

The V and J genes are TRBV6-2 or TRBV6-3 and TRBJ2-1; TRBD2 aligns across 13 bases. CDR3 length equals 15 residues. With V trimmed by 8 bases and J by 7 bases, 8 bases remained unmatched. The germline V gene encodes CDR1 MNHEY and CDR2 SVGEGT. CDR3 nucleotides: TGTGCCAGCGAACTAGCGGGGGGGGGCAGTAATGAGCAGTTCTTC. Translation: CASELAGGGSNEQFF.

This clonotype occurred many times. The DNA of the CDR3 is TGTGCCAGCAGCCCCGGGATGGCCTATGGCTACACCTTC. Its protein product is CASSPGMAYGYTF. V gene TRBV7-2 combines with J gene TRBJ1-2; no reliable D call. Trimming stripped 5 bases from V and 4 bases from J, with 11 bases between. CDR1 and CDR2 (germline): SGHTA, FQGNSA. The length of the CDR3 is 13 residues.

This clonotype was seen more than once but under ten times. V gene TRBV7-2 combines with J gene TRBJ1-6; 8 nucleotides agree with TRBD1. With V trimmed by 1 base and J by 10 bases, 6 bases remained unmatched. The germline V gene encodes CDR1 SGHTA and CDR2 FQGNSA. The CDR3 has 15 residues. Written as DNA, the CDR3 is TGTGCCAGCAGCTTAGTTGGGACAGGAGGATCACCCCTCCACTTT. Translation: CASSLVGTGGSPLHF.

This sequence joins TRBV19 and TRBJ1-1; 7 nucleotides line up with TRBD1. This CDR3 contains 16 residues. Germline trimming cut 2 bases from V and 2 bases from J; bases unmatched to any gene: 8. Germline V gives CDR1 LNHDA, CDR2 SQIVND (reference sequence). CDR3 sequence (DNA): TGTGCCAGTAGTATATTAGGGGGGACAGCCAACACTGAAGCTTTCTTT. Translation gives CASSILGGTANTEAFF.

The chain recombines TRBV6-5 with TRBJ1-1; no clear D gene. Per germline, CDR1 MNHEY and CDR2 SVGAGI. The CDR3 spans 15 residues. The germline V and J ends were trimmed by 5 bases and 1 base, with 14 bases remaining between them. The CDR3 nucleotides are TGTGCCAGCAGTCGGAGACAAGGCAGGAACACTGAAGCTTTCTTT. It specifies CASSRRQGRNTEAFF.

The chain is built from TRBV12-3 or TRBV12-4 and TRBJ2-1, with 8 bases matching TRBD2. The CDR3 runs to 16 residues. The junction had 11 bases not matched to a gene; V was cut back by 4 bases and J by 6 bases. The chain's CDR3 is CASSSPPGTSTNEQFF. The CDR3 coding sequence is TGTGCCAGCAGTTCTCCCCCCGGGACTAGTACCAATGAGCAGTTCTTC.